This TCR beta chain emerged from a study of molecular identifiers for immune sequencing clone quantification. Germline V gene sequence: CDR1 GTSNPN, CDR2 SVGIG (reference sequence). The CDR3 contains 13 residues. Whole-study results and caveats: Jurkat TCR RNA spiked in from one cell reportedly remained identifiable amid about a million naive cells.

As for this clonotype: Its antigen remains unknown. Relative to the germline gene, one junction end is altered; a read error may explain this.

TCRdb itself ran the PCR reads through MiXCR, one entry per CDR3 protein. The sample lists fewer than 100,000 distinct CDR3 sequences, around 20% seen once, with 1% to 1.2% in the top ten. This clonotype originated in a human donor in good health. Some libraries in this study had Jurkat cell RNA spiked in. The rearrangement links TRBV30 to TRBJ2-5, with D uncertain. Material: naive CD8+ T cells from blood, with Jurkat cell RNA spiked in. Sample subset: FACS-sorted CD8+CD4-CCR7+CD45RA+ naive T cells. The CDR3 loop is CACDPKKGESQYF. CDR3 bases: TGTGCCTGCGACCCCAAGAAAGGAGAGTCCCAGTACTTC.